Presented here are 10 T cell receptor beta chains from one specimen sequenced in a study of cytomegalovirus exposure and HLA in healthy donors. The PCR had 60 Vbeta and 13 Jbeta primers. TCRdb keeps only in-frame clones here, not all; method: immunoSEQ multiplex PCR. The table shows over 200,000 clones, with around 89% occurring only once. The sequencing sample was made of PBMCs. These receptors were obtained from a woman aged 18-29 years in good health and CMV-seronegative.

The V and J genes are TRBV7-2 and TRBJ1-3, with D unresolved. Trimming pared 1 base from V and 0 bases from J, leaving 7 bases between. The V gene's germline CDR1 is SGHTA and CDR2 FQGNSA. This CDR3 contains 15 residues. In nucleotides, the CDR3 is TGTGCCAGCAGCTTAGTGGCGGTCTCTGGAAACACCATATATTTT. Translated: CASSLVAVSGNTIYF. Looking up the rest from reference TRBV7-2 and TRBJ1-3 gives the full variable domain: GAGVSQSPSNKVTEKGKDVELRCDPISGHTALYWYRQSLGQGLEFLIYFQGNSAPDKSGLPSDRFSAERTGGSVSTLTIQRTQQEDSAVYLCASSLVAVSGNTIYFGEGSWLTVV.

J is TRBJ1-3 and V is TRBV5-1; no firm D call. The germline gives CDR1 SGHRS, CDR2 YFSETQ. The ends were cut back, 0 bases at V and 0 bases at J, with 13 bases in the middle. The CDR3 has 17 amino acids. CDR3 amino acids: CASSLAPAGLSGNTIYF. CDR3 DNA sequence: TGCGCCAGCAGCTTGGCCCCCGCCGGACTCTCTGGAAACACCATATATTTT.

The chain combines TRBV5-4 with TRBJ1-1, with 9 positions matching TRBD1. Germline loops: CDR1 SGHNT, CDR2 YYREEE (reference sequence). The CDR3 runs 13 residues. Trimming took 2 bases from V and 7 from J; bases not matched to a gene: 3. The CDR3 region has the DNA TGTGCCAGCAGCTTACAGGGGGCCGGTGAAGCTTTCTTT. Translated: CASSLQGAGEAFF.

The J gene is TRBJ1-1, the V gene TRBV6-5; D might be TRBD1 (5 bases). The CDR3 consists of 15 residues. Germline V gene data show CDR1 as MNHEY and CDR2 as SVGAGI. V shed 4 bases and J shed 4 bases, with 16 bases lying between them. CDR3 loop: CASSLGRWVGTEAFF. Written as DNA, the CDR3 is TGTGCCAGCAGTTTGGGGCGCTGGGTTGGCACTGAAGCTTTCTTT.

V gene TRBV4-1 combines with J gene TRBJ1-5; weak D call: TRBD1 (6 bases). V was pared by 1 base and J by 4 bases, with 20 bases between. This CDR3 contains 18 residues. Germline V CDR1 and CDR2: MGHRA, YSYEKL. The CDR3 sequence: CASSQVIFTGQVNQPQHF. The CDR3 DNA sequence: TGCGCCAGCAGCCAAGTGATTTTCACAGGGCAAGTTAATCAGCCCCAGCATTTT.

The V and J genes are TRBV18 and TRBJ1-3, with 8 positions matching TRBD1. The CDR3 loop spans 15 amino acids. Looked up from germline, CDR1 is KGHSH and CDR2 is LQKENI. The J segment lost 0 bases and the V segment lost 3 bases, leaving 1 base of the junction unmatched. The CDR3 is CASSPGTGSGNTIYF. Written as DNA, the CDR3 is TGTGCCAGCTCACCCGGGACAGGCTCTGGAAACACCATATATTTT.

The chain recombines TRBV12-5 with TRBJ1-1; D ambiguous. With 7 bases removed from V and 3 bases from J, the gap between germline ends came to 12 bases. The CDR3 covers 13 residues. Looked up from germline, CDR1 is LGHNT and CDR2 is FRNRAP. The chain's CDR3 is CASAVREHTEAFF. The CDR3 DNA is TGTGCTAGTGCCGTCCGAGAACACACTGAAGCTTTCTTT. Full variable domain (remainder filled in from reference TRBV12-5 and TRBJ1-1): DARVTQTPRHKVTEMGQEVTMRCQPILGHNTVFWYRQTMMQGLELLAYFRNRAPLDDSGMPKDRFSAEMPDATLATLKIQPSEPRDSAVYFCASAVREHTEAFFGQGTRLTVV.

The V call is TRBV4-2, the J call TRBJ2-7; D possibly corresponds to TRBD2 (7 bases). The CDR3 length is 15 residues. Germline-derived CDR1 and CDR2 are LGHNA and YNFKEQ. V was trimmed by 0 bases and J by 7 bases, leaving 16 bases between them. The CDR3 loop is CASSQELGGGGEQYF. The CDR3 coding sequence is TGTGCCAGCAGCCAAGAGTTAGGGGGAGGGGGAGAGCAGTACTTC.

The CDR3 DNA reads TGTGCCAGCAGCCTCGGGGACACTGAAGCTTTCTTT. Amino acid sequence: CASSLGDTEAFF. The V gene is TRBV5-6, the J gene TRBJ1-1, with D hard to call. V lost 4 bases, J lost 3 bases, and 7 bases lay in between. The length of the CDR3 is 12 residues. The germline gives CDR1 SGHDT, CDR2 YYEEEE.

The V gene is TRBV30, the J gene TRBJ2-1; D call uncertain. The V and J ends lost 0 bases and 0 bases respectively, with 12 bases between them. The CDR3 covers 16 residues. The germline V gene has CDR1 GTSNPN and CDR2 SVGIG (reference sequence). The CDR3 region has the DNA TGTGCCTGGAGTGTCTCGCGATTGAGCTCCTACAATGAGCAGTTCTTC. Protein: CAWSVSRLSSYNEQFF.